This TCR beta chain was profiled in a study of T cell changes during pregnancy in multiple sclerosis. Sequencing used immunoSEQ multiplex PCR; TCRdb keeps in-frame clones, though not all of them. The table lists over 50,000 clones, roughly 90% of them singletons. Germline V CDR1 and CDR2: LNHDA, SQIVND (reference sequence). The junction had 14 bases not matched to a gene; V was cut back by 6 bases and J by 4 bases. The CDR3 length is 16 residues. V is TRBV19 and J is TRBJ2-7; the match to TRBD1 covers 8 bases. The sequence was obtained from a female donor with multiple sclerosis, enrolled in a pregnancy study. Sample: peripheral blood, taken in the first trimester of pregnancy. CDR3 DNA: TGTGCCAGTAGCCCTAGGGCCGGGACAGGAACGTACGAGCAGTACTTC. It yields the protein CASSPRAGTGTYEQYF.